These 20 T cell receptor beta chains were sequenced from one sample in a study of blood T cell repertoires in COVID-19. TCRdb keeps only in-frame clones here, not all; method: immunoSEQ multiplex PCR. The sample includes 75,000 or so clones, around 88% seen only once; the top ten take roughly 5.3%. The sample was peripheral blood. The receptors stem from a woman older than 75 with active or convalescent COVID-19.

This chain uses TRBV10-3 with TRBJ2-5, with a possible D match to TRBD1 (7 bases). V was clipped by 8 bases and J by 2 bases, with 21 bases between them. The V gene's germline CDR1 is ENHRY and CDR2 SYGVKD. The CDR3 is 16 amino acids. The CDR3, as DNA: TGTGCCATCTCGGAGGGATCAGGGACAGAACAAGAGACCCAGTACTTC. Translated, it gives CAISEGSGTEQETQYF.

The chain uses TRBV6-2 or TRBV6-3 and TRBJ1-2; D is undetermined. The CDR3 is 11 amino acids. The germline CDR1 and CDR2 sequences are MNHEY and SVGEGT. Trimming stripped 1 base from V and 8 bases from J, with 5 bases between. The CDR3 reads CASSYFSGYTF. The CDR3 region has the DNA TGTGCCAGCAGTTACTTCTCCGGCTACACCTTC.

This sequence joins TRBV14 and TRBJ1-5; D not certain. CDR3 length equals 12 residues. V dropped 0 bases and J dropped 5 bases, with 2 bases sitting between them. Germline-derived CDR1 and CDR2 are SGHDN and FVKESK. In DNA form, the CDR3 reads TGTGCCAGCAGCCAAGACGATCAGCCCCAGCATTTT. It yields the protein CASSQDDQPQHF.

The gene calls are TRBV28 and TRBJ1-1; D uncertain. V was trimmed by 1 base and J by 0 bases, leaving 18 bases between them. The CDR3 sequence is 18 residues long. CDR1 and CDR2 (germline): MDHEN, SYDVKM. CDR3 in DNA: TGTGCCAGCAGTTTATTTGCGGATCTTTCGGTCATGAACACTGAAGCTTTCTTT. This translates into CASSLFADLSVMNTEAFF. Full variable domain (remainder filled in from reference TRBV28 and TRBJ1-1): DVKVTQSSRYLVKRTGEKVFLECVQDMDHENMFWYRQDPGLGLRLIYFSYDVKMKEKGDIPEGYSVSREKKERFSLILESASTNQTSMYLCASSLFADLSVMNTEAFFGQGTRLTVV.

CDR3 protein: CASSLDGSLDEQFF. The DNA of the CDR3 is TGTGCCAGCAGCTTAGACGGTTCCCTTGATGAGCAGTTCTTC. The chain joins TRBV7-2 to TRBJ2-1; D remains ambiguous. CDR3 length: 14 residues. V lost 1 base and J 8 bases, leaving 12 bases between the germline ends. CDR1 is SGHTA, CDR2 FQGNSA, per germline.

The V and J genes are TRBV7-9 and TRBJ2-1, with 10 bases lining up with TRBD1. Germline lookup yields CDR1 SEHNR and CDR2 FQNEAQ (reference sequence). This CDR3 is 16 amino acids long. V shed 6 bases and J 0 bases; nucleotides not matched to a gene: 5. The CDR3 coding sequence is TGTGCCAGCAGTTCTGGACAGGGGGTCTCCTACAATGAGCAGTTCTTC. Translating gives CASSSGQGVSYNEQFF. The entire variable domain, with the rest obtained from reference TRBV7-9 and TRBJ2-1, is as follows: DTGVSQNPRHKITKRGQNVTFRCDPISEHNRLYWYRQTLGQGPEFLTYFQNEAQLEKSRLLSDRFSAERPKGSFSTLEIQRTEQGDSAMYLCASSSGQGVSYNEQFFGPGTRLTVL.

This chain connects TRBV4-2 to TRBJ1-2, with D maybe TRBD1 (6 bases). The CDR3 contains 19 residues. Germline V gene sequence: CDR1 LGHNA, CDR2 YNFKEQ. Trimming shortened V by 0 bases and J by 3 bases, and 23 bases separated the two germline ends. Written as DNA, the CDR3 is TGTGCCAGCAGCCAAGATTGGAGGGGGAGGGGCGCATACGACTATGGCTACACCTTC. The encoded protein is CASSQDWRGRGAYDYGYTF.

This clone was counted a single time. CDR3 protein: CASSPPQGAEAFF. The CDR3 nucleotides read TGTGCCAGCAGTCCTCCACAGGGAGCTGAAGCTTTCTTT. The rearrangement joins TRBV28 to TRBJ1-1, with a weak D call TRBD1 (6 bases). Germline V lookup: CDR1 MDHEN, CDR2 SYDVKM. There are 13 residues in the CDR3. V lost 5 bases and J lost 6, with 13 bases in between.

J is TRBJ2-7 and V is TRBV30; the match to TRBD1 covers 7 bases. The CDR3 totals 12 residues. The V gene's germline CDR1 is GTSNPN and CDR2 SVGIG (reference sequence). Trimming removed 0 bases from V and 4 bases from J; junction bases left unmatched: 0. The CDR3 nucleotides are TGTGCCTGGAGTGTACAGGGGTACGAGCAGTACTTC. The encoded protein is CAWSVQGYEQYF. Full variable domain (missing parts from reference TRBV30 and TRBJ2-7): SQTIHQWPATLVQPVGSPLSLECTVEGTSNPNLYWYRQAAGRGLQLLFYSVGIGQISSEVPQNLSASRPQDRQFILSSKKLLLSDSGFYLCAWSVQGYEQYFGPGTRLTVT.

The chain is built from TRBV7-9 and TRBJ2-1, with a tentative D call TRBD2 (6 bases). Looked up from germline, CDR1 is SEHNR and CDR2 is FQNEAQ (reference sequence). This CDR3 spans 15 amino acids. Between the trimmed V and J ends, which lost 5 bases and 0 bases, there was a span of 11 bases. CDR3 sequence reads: CASSPRGSSYNEQFF. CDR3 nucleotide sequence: TGTGCCAGCAGCCCTCGGGGGAGCTCCTACAATGAGCAGTTCTTC.

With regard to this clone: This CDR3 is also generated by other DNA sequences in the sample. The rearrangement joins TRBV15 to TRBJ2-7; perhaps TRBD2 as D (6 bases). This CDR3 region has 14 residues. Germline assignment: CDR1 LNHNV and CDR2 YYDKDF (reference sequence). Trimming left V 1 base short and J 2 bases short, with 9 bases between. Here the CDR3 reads CATSRAAGPYEQYF. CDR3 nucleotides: TGTGCCACCAGCAGAGCGGCGGGGCCCTACGAGCAGTACTTC.

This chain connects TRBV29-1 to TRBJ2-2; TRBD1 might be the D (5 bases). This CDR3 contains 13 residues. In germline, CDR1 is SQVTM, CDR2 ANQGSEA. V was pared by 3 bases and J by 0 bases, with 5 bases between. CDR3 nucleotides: TGCAGCGTTGACAGGGCGAACACCGGGGAGCTGTTTTTT. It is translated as CSVDRANTGELFF.

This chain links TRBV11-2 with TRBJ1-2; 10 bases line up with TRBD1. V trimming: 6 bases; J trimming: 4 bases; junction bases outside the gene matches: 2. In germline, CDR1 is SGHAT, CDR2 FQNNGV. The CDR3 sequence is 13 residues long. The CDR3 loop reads CASRRTGGYGYTF. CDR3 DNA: TGTGCCAGCAGACGGACAGGGGGCTATGGCTACACCTTC. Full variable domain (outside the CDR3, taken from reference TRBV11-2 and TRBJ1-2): EAGVAQSPRYKIIEKRQSVAFWCNPISGHATLYWYQQILGQGPKLLIQFQNNGVVDDSQLPKDRFSAERLKGVDSTLKIQPAKLEDSAVYLCASRRTGGYGYTFGSGTRLTVV.

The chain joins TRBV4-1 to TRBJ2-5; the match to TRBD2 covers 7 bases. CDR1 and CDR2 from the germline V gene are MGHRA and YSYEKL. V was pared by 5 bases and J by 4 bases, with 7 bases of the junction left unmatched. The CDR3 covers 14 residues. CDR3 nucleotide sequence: TGCGCCAGCAGCGCAATAGCGGGCGGAGAGACCCAGTACTTC. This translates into CASSAIAGGETQYF.

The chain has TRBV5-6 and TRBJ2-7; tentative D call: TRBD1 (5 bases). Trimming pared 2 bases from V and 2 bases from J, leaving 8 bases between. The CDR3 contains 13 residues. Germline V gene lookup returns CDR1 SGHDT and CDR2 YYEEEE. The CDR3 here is CASSFGAPYEQYF. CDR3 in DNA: TGTGCCAGCAGCTTTGGGGCTCCCTACGAGCAGTACTTC. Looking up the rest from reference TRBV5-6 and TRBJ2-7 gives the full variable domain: DAGVTQSPTHLIKTRGQQVTLRCSPKSGHDTVSWYQQALGQGPQFIFQYYEEEERQRGNFPDRFSGHQFPNYSSELNVNALLLGDSALYLCASSFGAPYEQYFGPGTRLTVT.

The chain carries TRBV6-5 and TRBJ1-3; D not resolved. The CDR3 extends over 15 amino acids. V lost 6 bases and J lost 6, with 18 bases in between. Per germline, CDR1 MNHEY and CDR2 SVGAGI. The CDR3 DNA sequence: TGTGCCAGCAGACGCTCGCCGAGGTCGGCAAACACCATATATTTT. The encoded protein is CASRRSPRSANTIYF.

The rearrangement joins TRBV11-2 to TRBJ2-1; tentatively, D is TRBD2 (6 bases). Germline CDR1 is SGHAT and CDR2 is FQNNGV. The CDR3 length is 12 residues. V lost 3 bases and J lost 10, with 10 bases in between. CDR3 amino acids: CASSFNRGEQFF. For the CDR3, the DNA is TGTGCCAGCAGCTTCAATCGGGGGGAGCAGTTCTTC.

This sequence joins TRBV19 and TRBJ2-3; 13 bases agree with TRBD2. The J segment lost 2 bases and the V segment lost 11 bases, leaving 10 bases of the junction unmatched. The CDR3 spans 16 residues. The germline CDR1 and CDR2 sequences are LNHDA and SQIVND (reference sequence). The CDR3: CASQGLAGVVTDTQYF. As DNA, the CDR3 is TGTGCCTCCCAAGGACTAGCGGGAGTTGTCACAGATACGCAGTATTTT.

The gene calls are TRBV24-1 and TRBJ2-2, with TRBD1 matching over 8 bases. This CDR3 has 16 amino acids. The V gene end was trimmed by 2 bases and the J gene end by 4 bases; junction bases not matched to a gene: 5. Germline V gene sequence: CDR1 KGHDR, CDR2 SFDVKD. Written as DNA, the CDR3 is TGTGCCACCAGTGATTCTCAGGGGGCGACCACCGGGGAGCTGTTTTTT. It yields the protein CATSDSQGATTGELFF.

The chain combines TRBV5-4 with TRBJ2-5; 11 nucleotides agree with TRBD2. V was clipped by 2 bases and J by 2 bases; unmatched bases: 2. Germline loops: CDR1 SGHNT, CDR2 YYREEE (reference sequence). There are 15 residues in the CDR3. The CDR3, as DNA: TGTGCCAGCAGCTTTACTAGCGGGGGACAAGAGACCCAGTACTTC. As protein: CASSFTSGGQETQYF. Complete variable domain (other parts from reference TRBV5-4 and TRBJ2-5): ETGVTQSPTHLIKTRGQQVTLRCSSQSGHNTVSWYQQALGQGPQFIFQYYREEENGRGNFPPRFSGLQFPNYSSELNVNALELDDSALYLCASSFTSGGQETQYFGPGTRLLVL.